These 2 T cell receptor beta chains originate from one sample sequenced in a study of beta chain features in type 1 diabetes. All of the isolated RNA was reverse transcribed, so expressed TCRB transcripts were sequenced. Data came from immunoSEQ multiplex PCR; TCRdb stores just in-frame clones and leaves some out. The sample carries around 250,000 clones, about 25% recorded once. Specimen: central memory CD4+ T cells from blood. The receptor source for this set is a young man in good health.

This sequence joins TRBV5-6 and TRBJ2-7, with D tentatively TRBD2 (7 bases). The CDR3 runs 18 residues. V was pared by 4 bases and J by 3 bases, with 26 bases between. Per the germline V gene, CDR1 is SGHDT and CDR2 is YYEEEE. The CDR3, as DNA: TGTGCCAGCAGCCCCCCAAAGGAGGTCGGGGGGCTTCACTACGAGCAGTACTTC. Amino acid sequence: CASSPPKEVGGLHYEQYF.

This clone has a count of ten or more. V and J are TRBV7-2 and TRBJ2-3; D ambiguous. Germline V lookup: CDR1 SGHTA, CDR2 FQGNSA. V dropped 5 bases and J dropped 2 bases, with 8 bases sitting between them. CDR3 length: 13 residues. CDR3 bases: TGTGCCAGCAGCCCGACTCCCACAGATACGCAGTATTTT. It specifies CASSPTPTDTQYF.